Presented here are 24 T cell receptor beta chains from one specimen sequenced in a study of OX40 agonist ivuxolimab in advanced cancers. Libraries were prepared by immunoSEQ multiplex PCR; TCRdb keeps only in-frame clonotypes and omits some of them. The sample includes 80,000 or so clones, over 85% of them seen just once. Sequences were derived from CD4+ or CD8+ T cells sorted from blood, sampled in a trial of the OX40 agonist ivuxolimab. The receptors were sampled from an adult with an advanced solid tumor such as melanoma, head and neck, liver or kidney cancer.

This chain uses TRBV7-9 with TRBJ2-7; possibly TRBD2 for D (6 bases). In germline, CDR1 is SEHNR, CDR2 FQNEAQ (reference sequence). The CDR3 contains 17 residues. With 5 bases removed from V and 1 base from J, the gap between germline ends came to 21 bases. This chain's CDR3 is CASSPVTGLFVSYEQYF. CDR3 nucleotide sequence: TGTGCCAGCAGCCCAGTAACCGGACTATTCGTATCCTACGAGCAGTACTTC.

The chain employs TRBV21-1 and TRBJ2-5; the table's D call, TRBD1, has no DNA check behind it. TRBV21-1 is flagged as a pseudogene. The CDR3 loop spans 14 amino acids. CDR3 amino acids: CASSKVNSQETQYF. In DNA form, the CDR3 reads TGTGCCAGCAGCAAAGTGAACAGCCAAGAGACCCAGTACTTC.

The rearrangement links TRBV6-1 to TRBJ1-1; possible D gene TRBD1, 6 bases. The CDR3 spans 15 residues. V gave up 7 bases and J gave up 1 base, with 16 bases separating them. Germline V CDR1 and CDR2: MNHNS, SASEGT. The CDR3 nucleotides are TGTGCCAGCACAGAGCAGCCGGGGGCGAACACTGAAGCTTTCTTT. The encoded protein is CASTEQPGANTEAFF.

The chain employs TRBV4-1 and TRBJ1-2, with unresolved D. V lost 0 bases and J lost 4, with 12 bases in between. CDR1 and CDR2 (germline): MGHRA, YSYEKL. CDR3 length: 15 residues. The CDR3 is CASSQDFGQIYGYTF. Here the CDR3 DNA reads TGCGCCAGCAGCCAAGATTTCGGCCAGATCTATGGCTACACCTTC.

The chain employs TRBV6-4 and TRBJ2-7; D ambiguous. V was pared by 5 bases and J by 0 bases, with 17 bases between. Germline V CDR1 and CDR2: MRHNA, SNTAGT. The CDR3 contains 16 residues. The CDR3 sequence is CASSWNVGEASYEQYF. CDR3 DNA: TGTGCCAGCAGTTGGAACGTCGGAGAGGCCTCCTACGAGCAGTACTTC.

The chain is built from TRBV5-6 and TRBJ2-1; no firm D call. CDR1 and CDR2 from the germline V gene are SGHDT and YYEEEE. The ends were cut back, 6 bases at V and 4 bases at J, with 17 bases in the middle. CDR3 length: 15 residues. The CDR3 DNA is TGTGCCAGCAACCCCCTGCACGACCGGTACAATGAGCAGTTCTTC. It codes for CASNPLHDRYNEQFF.

The rearrangement joins TRBV9 to TRBJ2-1; D call uncertain. The CDR3 consists of 14 residues. The germline V and J ends were trimmed by 0 bases and 6 bases, with 10 bases remaining between them. Looked up from germline, CDR1 is SGDLS and CDR2 is YYNGEE. CDR3 residues: CASSVDPLVNEQFF. CDR3 DNA sequence: TGTGCCAGCAGCGTAGACCCGCTAGTCAATGAGCAGTTCTTC.

V and J are TRBV5-4 and TRBJ1-1, with 7 bases aligning to TRBD1. The trim removed 4 bases at V and 11 bases at J, leaving 11 bases unmatched. The CDR3 covers 13 residues. The germline gives CDR1 SGHNT, CDR2 YYREEE (reference sequence). CDR3 nucleotide sequence: TGTGCCAGCAGCATGCCCGACAGGGCTCTCGCTTTCTTT. Residues: CASSMPDRALAFF.

In DNA, the CDR3 is TGTGCCAGCTCTCGGGGGGAGGACACTGAAGCTTTCTTT. Its protein is CASSRGEDTEAFF. The chain recombines TRBV7-9 with TRBJ1-1; maybe TRBD1 (5 bases). The CDR3 runs to 13 residues. The germline V and J ends were trimmed by 8 bases and 3 bases, with 13 bases remaining between them. Germline CDR1 is SEHNR and CDR2 is FQNEAQ (reference sequence).

The V and J genes are TRBV13 and TRBJ2-3; the match to TRBD2 covers 7 bases. The CDR3 has 16 residues. Germline trimming cut 5 bases from V and 3 bases from J; bases unmatched to any gene: 11. Germline V gives CDR1 PRHDT, CDR2 FYEKMQ (reference sequence). In DNA, the CDR3 is TGTGCCAGCAGCGATGGGAGGGCCGGGTTTACAGATACGCAGTATTTT. Translated, it gives CASSDGRAGFTDTQYF.

V and J are TRBV5-1 and TRBJ1-1, with a tentative D call TRBD1 (5 bases). The CDR3 contains 14 residues. The germline CDR1 and CDR2 sequences are SGHRS and YFSETQ. Between the trimmed V and J ends, which lost 4 bases and 1 base, there was a span of 11 bases. The DNA of the CDR3 is TGCGCCAGCAGCGAGGGACGCAGGAACACTGAAGCTTTCTTT. This codes for CASSEGRRNTEAFF.

The V and J genes are TRBV7-9 and TRBJ2-7; D assignment may be TRBD1 or TRBD2 (5 bases each). Germline V gene lookup returns CDR1 SEHNR and CDR2 FQNEAQ (reference sequence). V lost 5 bases and J lost 5, with 16 bases in between. This CDR3 is 14 amino acids long. The CDR3 protein is CASSLGTGKDEQYF. CDR3 sequence (DNA): TGTGCCAGCAGCCTTGGGACGGGGAAGGACGAGCAGTACTTC.

The J gene is TRBJ1-1, the V gene TRBV27, with D possibly TRBD1 on 6 matching bases. Per the germline V gene, CDR1 is MNHEY and CDR2 is SMNVEV (reference sequence). CDR3 length equals 15 residues. Trimming removed 2 bases at V and 1 base at J, with 11 bases between. The CDR3 reads CASSLGGGGNTEAFF. The CDR3 nucleotides are TGTGCCAGCAGTTTAGGAGGGGGGGGGAACACTGAAGCTTTCTTT.

V gene TRBV25-1 combines with J gene TRBJ1-2; D is perhaps TRBD1 (6 bases). From germline, CDR1 is MGHDK and CDR2 SYGVNS. V was trimmed by 6 bases and J by 0 bases, leaving 11 bases between them. The CDR3 is 14 residues long. The CDR3 nucleotides are TGTGCCAGCAGGGCAGCAGGGGCTAACTATGGCTACACCTTC. Protein: CASRAAGANYGYTF.

The chain couples TRBV5-1 to TRBJ2-7; 8 nucleotides line up with TRBD2. Germline trimming cut 4 bases from V and 6 bases from J; bases unmatched to any gene: 18. Germline V gives CDR1 SGHRS, CDR2 YFSETQ. The CDR3 is 17 amino acids. As DNA, the CDR3 is TGCGCCAGCAGCCCAATTGGGGGTAGCGGGATCTCAGTCGAGCAGTACTTC. Translation: CASSPIGGSGISVEQYF.

The V call is TRBV10-2, the J call TRBJ2-7; TRBD2 might be the D (6 bases). Per the germline V gene, CDR1 is WSHSY and CDR2 is SAAADI. The CDR3 extends over 13 amino acids. Trimming took off 7 bases at V and 3 bases at J, with 13 bases between the two ends. CDR3 region: CASKIGGDYEQYF. The CDR3 DNA follows: TGCGCCAGCAAGATAGGAGGGGACTACGAGCAGTACTTC.

The chain recombines TRBV7-8 with TRBJ2-5; D is uncertain. The germline V gene has CDR1 SGHVS and CDR2 FQNEAQ. V was trimmed by 1 base and J by 4 bases, leaving 13 bases between them. This CDR3 is built from 15 residues. CDR3 protein: CASSLGETPRETQYF. The CDR3 nucleotides are TGTGCCAGCAGCTTAGGGGAAACCCCCCGAGAGACCCAGTACTTC.

This clone came up a few times. Here the CDR3 reads CASSGTGGNQPQHF. DNA of the CDR3: TGTGCCAGTAGCGGGACAGGGGGCAATCAGCCCCAGCATTTT. The gene calls are TRBV19 and TRBJ1-5, with TRBD1 matching 10 bases. The CDR3 totals 14 residues. Trimming cost V 6 bases and J 2 bases; bases outside gene matches: 1. The germline CDR1 and CDR2 sequences are LNHDA and SQIVND (reference sequence).

In this sample, this clone turned up a few times. This sample also contains other DNA sequences that code for the same CDR3. CDR3 loop: CASSLATDTQYF. CDR3 DNA sequence: TGTGCCAGCAGCTTAGCCACAGATACGCAGTATTTT. The chain joins TRBV7-9 to TRBJ2-3; D unclear. The CDR3 is 12 residues long. Trimming stripped 0 bases from V and 2 bases from J, with 0 bases between. CDR1 is SEHNR, CDR2 FQNEAQ, per germline (reference sequence).

This clone was seen more than once but under ten times. J is TRBJ1-1 and V is TRBV6-1; no definite D call. The CDR3 spans 11 residues. Germline values: CDR1 MNHNS, CDR2 SASEGT. V lost 9 bases to trimming and J lost 5 bases, with 10 bases between them. The CDR3 nucleotides read TGTGCCAGTCAAATGGTAACTGAAGCTTTCTTT. Translation: CASQMVTEAFF.

V and J are TRBV11-2 and TRBJ2-4; D might be TRBD2 (6 bases). V gave up 8 bases and J gave up 8 bases, with 16 bases separating them. Per the germline V gene, CDR1 is SGHAT and CDR2 is FQNNGV. This CDR3 has 13 amino acids. The CDR3 reads CASHLGGRDIQYF. The CDR3, as DNA: TGTGCCAGCCACCTGGGAGGCAGGGACATTCAGTACTTC.

The chain recombines TRBV6-5 with TRBJ1-5, with a weak D call TRBD1 (5 bases). CDR3 length: 13 amino acids. The germline V gene encodes CDR1 MNHEY and CDR2 SVGAGI. The V and J ends lost 0 bases and 12 bases respectively, with 12 bases between them. The CDR3 protein is CASSYSEWTNQHF. The CDR3 DNA reads TGTGCCAGCAGTTACTCGGAGTGGACAAACCAGCATTTT.

The rearrangement uses TRBV30 and TRBJ2-5; a possible D gene is TRBD1 (6 bases). V lost 5 bases, J lost 2 bases, and 9 bases lay in between. Germline CDR1 and CDR2: GTSNPN and SVGIG (reference sequence). This CDR3 has 12 residues. The CDR3 nucleotides are TGTGCCTGGGGACAGTTACAAGAGACCCAGTACTTC. This sequence encodes CAWGQLQETQYF.

The chain combines TRBV2 with TRBJ1-3; no firm D call. V gave up 3 bases and J gave up 0 bases, with 6 bases separating them. The CDR3 length is 14 residues. CDR1 SNHLY and CDR2 FYNNEI come from the germline V gene. The chain's CDR3 is CASSDLISGNTIYF. In DNA, the CDR3 is TGTGCCAGCAGTGATCTCATCTCTGGAAACACCATATATTTT. Full variable domain (outside the CDR3, taken from reference TRBV2 and TRBJ1-3): EPEVTQTPSHQVTQMGQEVILRCVPISNHLYFYWYRQILGQKVEFLVSFYNNEISEKSEIFDDQFSVERPDGSNFTLKIRSTKLEDSAMYFCASSDLISGNTIYFGEGSWLTVV.